This entry lists 31 T cell receptor beta chains sequenced from one sample in a study of blood T cell repertoires in COVID-19. Sequencing used immunoSEQ multiplex PCR; TCRdb keeps in-frame clones, though not all of them. The data show about 40,000 clones, with about four fifths seen just once and less than 3.5% held by the top ten. The specimen was peripheral blood. Receptors originate from a woman aged 55-75 years with acute or convalescent COVID-19.

The genes are TRBV5-1 and TRBJ2-3; perhaps TRBD2 as D (6 bases). The CDR3 has 12 amino acids. Per the germline V gene, CDR1 is SGHRS and CDR2 is YFSETQ. The V and J ends lost 7 bases and 4 bases respectively, with 10 bases between them. The CDR3: CASRDSADTQYF. CDR3 DNA: TGCGCCAGCCGGGACTCGGCAGATACGCAGTATTTT.

The count of this clone is one. The CDR3, as DNA: TGTGCCAGCGGGGGCGCGATGGGGACAGATACGCAGTATTTT. Its protein product is CASGGAMGTDTQYF. This rearrangement joins TRBV6-5 to TRBJ2-3, with D possibly being TRBD1 (6 bases). In germline, CDR1 is MNHEY, CDR2 SVGAGI. Trimming removed 8 bases from V and 3 bases from J, with 15 bases in between. CDR3 length: 14 residues.

The chain joins TRBV15 to TRBJ2-1, with 12 positions matching TRBD2. Unmatched junction bases numbered 7, after V lost 5 bases and J lost 5 bases. This CDR3 has 16 residues. Germline assignment: CDR1 LNHNV and CDR2 YYDKDF (reference sequence). The CDR3 is CATSSGGLAGHNEQFF. CDR3 DNA: TGTGCCACCAGCTCAGGCGGACTAGCGGGACACAATGAGCAGTTCTTC.

The genes are TRBV4-2 and TRBJ1-2; 8 nucleotides match TRBD1. Trimming took 0 bases from V and 6 from J; bases not matched to a gene: 6. Germline values: CDR1 LGHNA, CDR2 YNFKEQ. CDR3 length: 15 residues. Here the CDR3 reads CASSQEQGAPDGYTF. CDR3 bases: TGTGCCAGCAGCCAAGAGCAGGGGGCGCCCGATGGCTACACCTTC.

V gene TRBV11-2 combines with J gene TRBJ2-3; D gene unclear. The CDR3 extends over 16 amino acids. Trimming removed 1 base at V and 2 bases at J, with 13 bases between. Per the germline V gene, CDR1 is SGHAT and CDR2 is FQNNGV. The CDR3 loop reads CASSLVHSILTDTQYF. CDR3 nucleotides: TGTGCCAGCAGCTTAGTCCACAGTATACTCACAGATACGCAGTATTTT. Full variable domain (remainder filled in from reference TRBV11-2 and TRBJ2-3): EAGVAQSPRYKIIEKRQSVAFWCNPISGHATLYWYQQILGQGPKLLIQFQNNGVVDDSQLPKDRFSAERLKGVDSTLKIQPAKLEDSAVYLCASSLVHSILTDTQYFGPGTRLTVL.

This sequence joins TRBV14 and TRBJ2-3, with D possibly being TRBD1 (6 bases). The V gene's germline CDR1 is SGHDN and CDR2 FVKESK. This CDR3 is 14 amino acids long. V was pared by 4 bases and J by 4 bases, with 12 bases between. CDR3 in amino acids: CASSRDRSADTQYF. The DNA for the CDR3 is TGTGCCAGCAGCCGCGACAGGTCGGCAGATACGCAGTATTTT.

This clone was seen once. The V gene is TRBV30, the J gene TRBJ2-7; a weak D match, TRBD2 (5 bases). The CDR3 extends over 12 amino acids. From germline, CDR1 is GTSNPN and CDR2 SVGIG (reference sequence). V lost 4 bases, J lost 2 bases, and 9 bases lay in between. The CDR3 sequence is CAWTKGAYEQYF. CDR3 nucleotides: TGTGCCTGGACCAAGGGAGCCTACGAGCAGTACTTC.

This chain joins TRBV14 and TRBJ1-3, with D uncertain. Trimming cost V 4 bases and J 9 bases, with 19 bases left between them. Germline V CDR1 and CDR2: SGHDN, FVKESK. CDR3 length equals 15 residues. The CDR3 nucleotides are TGTGCCAGCAGCCGAGGTACCGTAGAAATCGGCACCATATATTTT. Its translation is CASSRGTVEIGTIYF. The variable domain in full, completed from reference TRBV14 and TRBJ1-3, reads EAGVTQFPSHSVIEKGQTVTLRCDPISGHDNLYWYRRVMGKEIKFLLHFVKESKQDESGMPNNRFLAERTGGTYSTLKVQPAELEDSGVYFCASSRGTVEIGTIYFGEGSWLTVV.

In DNA, the CDR3 is TGTGCCAGCAGTTATGACAGCCAAGAGACCCAGTACTTC. Its protein is CASSYDSQETQYF. The V call is TRBV6-5, the J call TRBJ2-5; TRBD1 might be the D (5 bases). The CDR3 covers 13 residues. V was trimmed by 3 bases and J by 1 base, leaving 6 bases between them. Per the germline V gene, CDR1 is MNHEY and CDR2 is SVGAGI.

This clone was seen more than once but under ten times. The chain employs TRBV7-8 and TRBJ1-5, with TRBD1 as a possible D gene (5 bases). V was cut by 5 bases and J by 7 bases, with 15 bases left in between. Germline V gene lookup returns CDR1 SGHVS and CDR2 FQNEAQ. The CDR3 consists of 14 residues. The CDR3 DNA reads as TGTGCCAGCAGCCCGAGGGGACTTGACCAGCCCCAGCATTTT. Its translation: CASSPRGLDQPQHF. The full variable domain, its missing parts supplied by reference TRBV7-8 and TRBJ1-5, is GAGVSQSPRYKVAKRGQDVALRCDPISGHVSLFWYQQALGQGPEFLTYFQNEAQLDKSGLPSDRFFAERPEGSVSTLKIQRTQQEDSAVYLCASSPRGLDQPQHFGDGTRLSIL.

CDR3 amino acids: CASSLVTGNNYGYTF. DNA for the CDR3: TGCGCCAGCAGCCTGGTTACAGGGAACAACTATGGCTACACCTTC. J is TRBJ1-2 and V is TRBV4-1, with D perhaps TRBD1 (6 bases). The CDR3 extends over 15 amino acids. Germline values: CDR1 MGHRA, CDR2 YSYEKL. The V end lost 4 bases, the J end lost 2 bases, and 14 bases lay between the germline ends.

J is TRBJ2-2 and V is TRBV28; D may be TRBD2 (5 bases). CDR3 length: 14 amino acids. V dropped 10 bases and J dropped 1 base, with 13 bases sitting between them. Germline V gives CDR1 MDHEN, CDR2 SYDVKM. The CDR3 region has the DNA TGTGCCACAAACGGACGGGAGAACACCGGGGAGCTGTTTTTT. It yields the protein CATNGRENTGELFF.

The chain combines TRBV19 with TRBJ1-5; D unclear. The germline V and J ends were trimmed by 8 bases and 2 bases, with 13 bases remaining between them. CDR3 size: 14 residues. Looked up from germline, CDR1 is LNHDA and CDR2 is SQIVND (reference sequence). The CDR3, as DNA: TGTGCCAGTGGGCCAGGCAGTCGCAATCAGCCCCAGCATTTT. It encodes CASGPGSRNQPQHF.

This chain connects TRBV5-6 to TRBJ2-3, with 10 bases identical to TRBD2. Germline V gives CDR1 SGHDT, CDR2 YYEEEE. CDR3 length: 15 amino acids. Trimming removed 2 bases from V and 3 bases from J; junction bases left unmatched: 3. The CDR3 reads CASSLVAGGTDTQYF. The CDR3 nucleotides are TGTGCCAGCAGCTTAGTAGCGGGGGGAACAGATACGCAGTATTTT.

This chain uses TRBV19 with TRBJ1-1, with no clear D. The CDR3 spans 13 residues. Deletions cut 2 bases from V and 0 bases from J, with 4 bases between. Germline lookup yields CDR1 LNHDA and CDR2 SQIVND (reference sequence). The chain's CDR3 is CASSITVNTEAFF. The CDR3 DNA reads as TGTGCCAGTAGTATAACAGTGAACACTGAAGCTTTCTTT.

V is TRBV28 and J is TRBJ2-5, with D perhaps TRBD1 (6 bases). Germline lookup yields CDR1 MDHEN and CDR2 SYDVKM. There are 11 residues in the CDR3. The V end lost 5 bases, the J end lost 7 bases, and 8 bases lay between the germline ends. The CDR3 DNA reads as TGTGCCAGCAGTGAACAGGGGACCCAGTACTTC. Translated, it gives CASSEQGTQYF.

The chain uses TRBV24-1 and TRBJ1-5; TRBD1 matches at 7 bases. This CDR3 is built from 16 residues. V lost 12 bases and J lost 4; bases outside the gene matches: 17. Germline assignment: CDR1 KGHDR and CDR2 SFDVKD. The CDR3 sequence: CAVGTAGKGINQPQHF. CDR3 nucleotide sequence: TGTGCCGTCGGGACAGCCGGTAAAGGGATTAATCAGCCCCAGCATTTT.

This rearrangement joins TRBV10-3 to TRBJ2-5, with 10 bases lining up with TRBD2. Germline lookup yields CDR1 ENHRY and CDR2 SYGVKD. The CDR3 is made up of 14 amino acids. J gave up 5 bases and V 6 bases, and 6 bases lay outside the gene matches. The DNA for the CDR3 is TGTGCCATCAGAAGCTCTAGCGGGAGTGAGACCCAGTACTTC. This sequence encodes CAIRSSSGSETQYF.

The chain combines TRBV4-1 with TRBJ1-2, with 7 bases that match TRBD1. The V gene end was trimmed by 4 bases and the J gene end by 4 bases; junction bases not matched to a gene: 6. This CDR3 region has 14 residues. The V gene's germline CDR1 is MGHRA and CDR2 YSYEKL. The CDR3 DNA reads TGCGCCAGCAGCCCCCGACAGGGAAGCTATGGCTACACCTTC. Amino acid sequence: CASSPRQGSYGYTF.

This chain joins TRBV6-5 and TRBJ1-3; possibly TRBD1 for D (5 bases). The V end was cut by 0 bases, the J end by 4 bases, with 13 bases between. Germline lookup yields CDR1 MNHEY and CDR2 SVGAGI. CDR3 length: 16 amino acids. CDR3 in DNA: TGTGCCAGCAGTTACTCACGTACAGGTTCGGGAAACACCATATATTTT. Its protein is CASSYSRTGSGNTIYF.

The gene calls are TRBV3-1 (or the pseudogene TRBV3-2) and TRBJ2-1; the D gene is possibly TRBD1 (6 bases). The CDR3 sequence is 16 residues long. Germline CDR1 and CDR2: LGHDT and YNNKEL (reference sequence). Deletions cut 0 bases from V and 4 bases from J, with 13 bases between. CDR3 amino acids: CASSQEGQRLYNEQFF. The DNA for the CDR3 is TGTGCCAGCAGCCAAGAGGGACAAAGGTTATACAATGAGCAGTTCTTC.

This clone appeared a few times. This rearrangement joins TRBV21-1 to TRBJ1-2; the table's D call, TRBD1, has no DNA check behind it. TRBV21-1 is listed as a pseudogene. CDR3 size: 14 residues. CDR3 protein: CASSNLGQGYGYTF. In DNA form, the CDR3 reads TGTGCCAGCAGCAACCTGGGACAGGGCTATGGCTACACCTTC.

The V gene is TRBV5-1, the J gene TRBJ2-3; the match to TRBD2 covers 12 bases. V was clipped by 4 bases and J by 4 bases; unmatched bases: 10. This CDR3 has 17 amino acids. Germline V lookup: CDR1 SGHRS, CDR2 YFSETQ. CDR3 region: CASSKETSGGPPDTQYF. The CDR3 nucleotides read TGCGCCAGCAGCAAGGAAACTAGCGGGGGGCCCCCAGATACGCAGTATTTT.

V usage is TRBV30 and J usage is TRBJ2-4; D uncertain. This CDR3 is built from 16 residues. Germline CDR1 is GTSNPN and CDR2 is SVGIG (reference sequence). The ends were cut back, 0 bases at V and 1 base at J, with 13 bases in the middle. In DNA, the CDR3 is TGTGCCTGGAGTGTAACCCCAAGCCTGGCCAAAAACATTCAGTACTTC. Its translation is CAWSVTPSLAKNIQYF.

The J gene is TRBJ2-1, the V gene TRBV7-6, with D unresolved. Trimming took 4 bases from V and 1 from J, leaving 5 bases between them. Germline values: CDR1 SGHVS, CDR2 FNYEAQ. CDR3 length: 13 amino acids. The CDR3 is CASSWQSYNEQFF. In nucleotides, the CDR3 is TGTGCCAGCAGCTGGCAGTCCTACAATGAGCAGTTCTTC.

The rearrangement joins TRBV21-1 to TRBJ2-5; the D call TRBD2 from the table was never checked on the DNA. TRBV21-1 corresponds to a pseudogene. This CDR3 spans 23 amino acids. The CDR3 reads CASSPPRNRLAGGPSPRQETQYF. CDR3 nucleotides: TGTGCCAGCAGCCCCCCACGTAACCGACTAGCGGGGGGACCTAGCCCGCGGCAAGAGACCCAGTACTTC.

The chain couples TRBV28 to TRBJ1-4; D gene unclear. The CDR3 length is 12 residues. Germline V gene lookup returns CDR1 MDHEN and CDR2 SYDVKM. V was trimmed by 7 bases and J by 8 bases, leaving 11 bases between them. The CDR3 here is CASKWGEEKLFF. The CDR3 DNA sequence: TGTGCCAGCAAGTGGGGAGAAGAAAAACTGTTTTTT.

The chain carries TRBV30 and TRBJ1-1; D remains ambiguous. This CDR3 region has 15 residues. CDR1 and CDR2 from the germline V gene are GTSNPN and SVGIG (reference sequence). Trimming stripped 0 bases from V and 6 bases from J, with 17 bases between. For the CDR3, the DNA is TGTGCCTGGAGTGTACTTCAGGCAGGCGTCTCTGAAGCTTTCTTT. It translates to CAWSVLQAGVSEAFF. The variable domain in full, completed from reference TRBV30 and TRBJ1-1, reads SQTIHQWPATLVQPVGSPLSLECTVEGTSNPNLYWYRQAAGRGLQLLFYSVGIGQISSEVPQNLSASRPQDRQFILSSKKLLLSDSGFYLCAWSVLQAGVSEAFFGQGTRLTVV.

This clone was seen only a few times. V and J are TRBV5-1 and TRBJ2-7, with TRBD1 matching over 12 bases. This CDR3 is built from 17 residues. Germline V gene lookup returns CDR1 SGHRS and CDR2 YFSETQ. The V segment lost 3 bases and the J segment 6 bases; nucleotides outside the gene matches: 13. DNA of the CDR3: TGCGCCAGCAGCTCGAGAAGCGGGGGACAGGGGGCTGGCGAGCAGTACTTC. Protein product: CASSSRSGGQGAGEQYF.

V is TRBV2 and J is TRBJ1-3; 8 bases align to TRBD1. Germline V gene sequence: CDR1 SNHLY, CDR2 FYNNEI. There are 15 residues in the CDR3. Trimming removed 7 bases from V and 3 bases from J; junction bases left unmatched: 8. The CDR3 nucleotides are TGTGCCAGCACGGGACAGGCCTGGGGTGGAAACACCATATATTTT. This codes for CASTGQAWGGNTIYF. Based on the CDR3 plus reference TRBV2 and TRBJ1-3, the full variable domain is EPEVTQTPSHQVTQMGQEVILRCVPISNHLYFYWYRQILGQKVEFLVSFYNNEISEKSEIFDDQFSVERPDGSNFTLKIRSTKLEDSAMYFCASTGQAWGGNTIYFGEGSWLTVV.

The count of this clone is one. J is TRBJ1-5 and V is TRBV18, with 7 bases that match TRBD1. Trimming cost V 6 bases and J 3 bases; bases outside gene matches: 11. Germline V gene data show CDR1 as KGHSH and CDR2 as LQKENI. The CDR3 totals 16 residues. The CDR3 is CASSRDSVGYNQPQHF. As DNA, the CDR3 is TGTGCCAGCTCCCGGGACAGCGTCGGGTACAATCAGCCCCAGCATTTT.